This T cell receptor (beta chain) derives from a study of beta chain features in type 1 diabetes. The authors reverse transcribed all of the isolated RNA, so sequencing captured expressed TCRB transcripts. Repertoires were generated with immunoSEQ multiplex PCR, while TCRdb's copy carries only in-frame clones and drops some. The table shows roughly 500,000 clones, with about an eighth occurring only once. General study points: Shorter TCRB CDR3s, moderately but significantly so, were found in Type 1 diabetes patients in all four CD4+ subsets.

Trimming pared 0 bases from V and 0 bases from J, leaving 7 bases between. The CDR3 has 15 amino acids. Germline V lookup: CDR1 SGDLS, CDR2 YYNGEE. This clone was seen a few times. Its specificity is not known. The same CDR3 arises from other DNA sequences in this sample as well. Sequenced material: naive CD4+ T cells from blood. This receptor was identified in a woman younger than 35 in good health. V usage is TRBV9 and J usage is TRBJ2-1; D is ambiguous. CDR3 DNA sequence: TGTGCCAGCAGCGTAGCAGGAGACTCCTACAATGAGCAGTTCTTC. Translating it yields CASSVAGDSYNEQFF.